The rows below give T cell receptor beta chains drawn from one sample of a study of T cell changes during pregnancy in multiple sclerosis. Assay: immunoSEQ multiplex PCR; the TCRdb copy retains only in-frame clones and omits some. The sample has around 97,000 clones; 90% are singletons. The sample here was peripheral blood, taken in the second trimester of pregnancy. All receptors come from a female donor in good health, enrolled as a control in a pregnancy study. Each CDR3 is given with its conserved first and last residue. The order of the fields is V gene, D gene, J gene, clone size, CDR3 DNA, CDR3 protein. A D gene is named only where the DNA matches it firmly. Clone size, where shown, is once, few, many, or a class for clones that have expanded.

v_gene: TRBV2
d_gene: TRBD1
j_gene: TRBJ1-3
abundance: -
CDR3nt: TGTGCCAGCAGCCTGGGGACAGTCAGAAACACCATATATTTT
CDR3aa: CASSLGTVRNTIYF

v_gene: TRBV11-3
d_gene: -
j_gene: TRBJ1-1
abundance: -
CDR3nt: TGTGCCAGCAGCTTAGAATTGGGAGGTGAAGCTTTCTTT
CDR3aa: CASSLELGGEAFF

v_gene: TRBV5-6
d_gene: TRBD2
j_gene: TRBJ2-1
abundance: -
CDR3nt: TGTGCCAGCAGCTTGTTGGCTAGCGGGGGGCTCGGTTTAGGAAATGAGCAGTTCTTC
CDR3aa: CASSLLASGGLGLGNEQFF

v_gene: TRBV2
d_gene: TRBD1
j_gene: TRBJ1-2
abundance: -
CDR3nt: TGTGCCAGCAGTGAAGGGGAAGGGGGCGGGGACTATGGCTACACCTTC
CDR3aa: CASSEGEGGGDYGYTF

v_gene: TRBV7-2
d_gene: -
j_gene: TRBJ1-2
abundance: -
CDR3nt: TGTGCCAGCAGCTTAGGACAGCCTGGGCCCTGGTATGGCTACACCTTC
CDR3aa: CASSLGQPGPWYGYTF

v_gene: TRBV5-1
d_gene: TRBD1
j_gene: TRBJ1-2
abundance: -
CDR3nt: TGCGCCAGCTTCACACCGGGACAGGGATACGGCTACACCTTC
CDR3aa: CASFTPGQGYGYTF

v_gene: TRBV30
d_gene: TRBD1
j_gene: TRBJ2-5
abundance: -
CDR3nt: TGTGCCTGGAGGTTGGGGGGACAGGGCCAAGAGACCCAGTACTTC
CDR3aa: CAWRLGGQGQETQYF

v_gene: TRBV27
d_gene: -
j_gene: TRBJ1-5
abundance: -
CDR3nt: TGTGCCAGCAGTCCCCAACAGGGTGGAGGCAATCAGCCCCAGCATTTT
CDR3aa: CASSPQQGGGNQPQHF

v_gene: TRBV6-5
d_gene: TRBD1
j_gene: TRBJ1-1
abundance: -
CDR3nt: TGTGCCAGCAGTTACGCCGACAGGGTTGTGACTGAAGCTTTCTTT
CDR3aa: CASSYADRVVTEAFF

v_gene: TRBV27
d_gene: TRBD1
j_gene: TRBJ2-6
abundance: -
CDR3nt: TGTGCCAGCAGTTTGGGGATTGCCAGGGGGCTGGGTGGGGCCAACGTCCTGACTTTC
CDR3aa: CASSLGIARGLGGANVLTF

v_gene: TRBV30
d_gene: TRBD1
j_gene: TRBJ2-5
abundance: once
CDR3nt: TGTGCCTGGACCCCCGGAGGGACAGGAGTATCGGGGACCCAGTACTTC
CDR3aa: CAWTPGGTGVSGTQYF

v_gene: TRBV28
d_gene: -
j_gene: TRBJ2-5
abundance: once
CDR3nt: TGTGCCAGCAGTTTAGTGGCAGAGCGCCAAGAGACCCAGTACTTC
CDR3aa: CASSLVAERQETQYF

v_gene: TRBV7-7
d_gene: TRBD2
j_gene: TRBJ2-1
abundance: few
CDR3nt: TGTGCTAGCAGCTCCGGACTAGTTTCTCGTAGGGAGCAGTTCTTC
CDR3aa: CASSSGLVSRREQFF

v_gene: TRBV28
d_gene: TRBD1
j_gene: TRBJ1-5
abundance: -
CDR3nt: TGTGCCAGCAAATTGACAGGGGCCTTCAATCAGCCCCAGCATTTT
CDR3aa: CASKLTGAFNQPQHF

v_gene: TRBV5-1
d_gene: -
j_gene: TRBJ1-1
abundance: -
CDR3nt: TGCGCCAGCAGCTGGCGGGACTTTAACACTGAAGCTTTCTTT
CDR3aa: CASSWRDFNTEAFF

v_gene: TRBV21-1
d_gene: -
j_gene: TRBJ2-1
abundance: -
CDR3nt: TGTGCCAGCAGCGAAACTAGGTCCTACAATGAGCAGTTCTTC
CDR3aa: CASSETRSYNEQFF

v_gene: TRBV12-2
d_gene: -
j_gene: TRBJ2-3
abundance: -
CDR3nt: TGTGCAAGTCGCTTAGTACCAGGGCAGGCGGCTTGGTCCTGGACTACGCAGTATTTT
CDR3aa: CASRLVPGQAAWSWTTQYF

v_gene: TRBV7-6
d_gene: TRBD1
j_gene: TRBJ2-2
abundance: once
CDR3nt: TGTGCCAGCAGCTTAATGTCAGGGGGCAACACCGGGGAGCTGTTTTTT
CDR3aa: CASSLMSGGNTGELFF

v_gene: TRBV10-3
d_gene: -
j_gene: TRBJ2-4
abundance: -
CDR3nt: TGTGCCACCGACGAGATTCTGGTGGGAGCGTACCTAGCCAAAAACATTCAGTACTTC
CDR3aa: CATDEILVGAYLAKNIQYF

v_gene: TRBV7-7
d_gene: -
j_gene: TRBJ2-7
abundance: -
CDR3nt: TGTGCCAGCAGCTTAATGCCAGGGCCCTCCTACGAGCAGTACTTC
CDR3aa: CASSLMPGPSYEQYF

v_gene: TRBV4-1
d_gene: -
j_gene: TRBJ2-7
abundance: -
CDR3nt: TGCGCCAGCAGCCCCATCGGGAATTCGGGACACCTAAGGGAGCAGTACTTC
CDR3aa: CASSPIGNSGHLREQYF

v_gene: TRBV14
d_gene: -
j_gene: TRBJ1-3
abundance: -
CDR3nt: TGTGCCAGCAGCCAAGGAGGGTCCGGAAACACCATATATTTT
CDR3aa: CASSQGGSGNTIYF

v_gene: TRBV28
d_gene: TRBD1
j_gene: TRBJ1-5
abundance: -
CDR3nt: TGTGCCAGCAGTTTCAACGACAGGGGCCAGCCCCAGCATTTT
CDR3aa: CASSFNDRGQPQHF

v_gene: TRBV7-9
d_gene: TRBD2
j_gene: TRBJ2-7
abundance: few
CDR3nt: TGTGCCAGCAGCTTTAGCGGGAGGGCGAGGGAGCAGTACTTC
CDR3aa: CASSFSGRAREQYF